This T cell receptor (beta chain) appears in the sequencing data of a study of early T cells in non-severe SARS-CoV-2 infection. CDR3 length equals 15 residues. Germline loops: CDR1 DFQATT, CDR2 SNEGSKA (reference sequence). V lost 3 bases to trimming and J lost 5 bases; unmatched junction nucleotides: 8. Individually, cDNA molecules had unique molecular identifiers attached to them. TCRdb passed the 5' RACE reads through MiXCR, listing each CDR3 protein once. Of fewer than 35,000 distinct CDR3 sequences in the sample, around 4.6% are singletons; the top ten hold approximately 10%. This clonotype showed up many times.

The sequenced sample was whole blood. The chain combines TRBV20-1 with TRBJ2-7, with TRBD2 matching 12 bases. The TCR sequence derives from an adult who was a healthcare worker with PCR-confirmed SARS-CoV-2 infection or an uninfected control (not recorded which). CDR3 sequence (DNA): TGCAGTGCTAGTCTCAGGACTAGCGGGAAAGACGAGCAGTACTTC. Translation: CSASLRTSGKDEQYF.